The clone carrying this T cell receptor beta chain was detected only a few times. Antigen specificity is unknown. This entry comes from a study of T-cell reconstitution after alpha-beta-depleted transplantation in children. The study, taken as a whole, reports: Surviving recipient cells, namely T cells and thymic progenitors, were the source of high day-60 TCRbeta diversity in some patients. Reported findings indicate that, about two months after transplant, alpha-beta T cells came from several hundred expanded clones, which were derived from non-depleted graft cells. When one year had passed after transplant, most T-cell counts and diversity came from newly produced T cells.

During its preparation, the TCRbeta library received unique molecular identifiers. TCRdb re-analysed the PCR reads in MiXCR, keeping a single row per CDR3 protein. The data show under 250,000 distinct CDR3 sequences, 20% to 30% seen once. Germline V lookup: CDR1 ENHRY, CDR2 SYGVKD. J gave up 3 bases and V 7 bases, and 10 bases lay outside the gene matches. The CDR3 is 16 residues long. The chain has TRBV10-3 and TRBJ2-3; TRBD2 agrees at 10 bases. The input for sequencing was PBMCs, mostly from graft donor cells, taken 360 days after TCRalphabeta/CD19-depleted stem cell transplant. The receptor was isolated from a female patient under 10 years old who had a stem cell transplant for congenital amegakaryocytic thrombocytopenia, so the T cells may come from the graft donor. The CDR3 region is CAIMLAGAGGTDTQYF. CDR3 bases: TGTGCCATCATGCTAGCGGGGGCCGGAGGGACAGATACGCAGTATTTT.